A selection of T cell receptor beta chains follows, all from one sample in a study of blood T cell repertoires in COVID-19. Method: immunoSEQ multiplex PCR; TCRdb's copy keeps in-frame clones and lacks some. The sample consists of about 190,000 clones, 70% to 90% of them appearing once. Sample: peripheral blood. The receptors here all came from a human donor in a cohort sampled during active COVID-19. CDR3s include the opening cysteine and the closing phenylalanine or tryptophan. The order of the fields is D gene, J gene, V gene, CDR3 protein. A D gene is named only where the DNA matches it firmly.

. TRBJ2-7 TRBV28 CASSSGLGGEQYF
. TRBJ1-1 TRBV12-3/TRBV12-4 CASSPSDSEAFF
. TRBJ2-3 TRBV21-1 CASSPGPGGASTDTQYF
TRBD1 TRBJ1-1 TRBV5-4 CASSLGRGITEAFF
TRBD1 TRBJ1-4 TRBV9 CASSGDRGPVF
TRBD2 TRBJ2-1 TRBV9 CASSVDLAGLSTYNEQFF
. TRBJ1-2 TRBV6-5 CASSYRGYYGYTF
. TRBJ2-6 TRBV5-1 CASSLAGFPVQGNVLTF
. TRBJ1-1 TRBV7-2 CASTSPRLFRNTEAFF
. TRBJ1-4 TRBV4-3 CASSQDPLGGSEKLFF
. TRBJ1-5 TRBV6-2/TRBV6-3 CASSYRGTAKNQPQHF
. TRBJ2-2 TRBV15 CATSRDYGNTGELFF
TRBD1 TRBJ1-5 TRBV2 CASKGWETGGAGPQHF
TRBD1 TRBJ1-2 TRBV29-1 CSVDRDRAGGYTF
. TRBJ2-5 TRBV9 CASSVNPGLGETQYF
. TRBJ2-7 TRBV2 CASSWSTYEQYF
TRBD1 TRBJ1-1 TRBV19 CASSTPDRWNTEAFF
. TRBJ2-7 TRBV5-1 CASSLGGFDYEQYF
. TRBJ2-1 TRBV7-9 CASSLSTTYNEQFF
TRBD2 TRBJ2-1 TRBV29-1 CSAERLAGNEQFF
. TRBJ2-1 TRBV11-3 CASSLIVYCSYNEQFF
. TRBJ2-7 TRBV5-4 CASSLAGAGAYEQYF
TRBD2 TRBJ2-2 TRBV30 CAWKRAGTSVTGELFF
TRBD1 TRBJ1-2 TRBV2 CASREGQNYGYTF
. TRBJ2-3 TRBV18 CASSPTGGADTQYF
TRBD2 TRBJ2-3 TRBV3-1/TRBV3-2 CASSQVRSGGADTQYF
. TRBJ1-4 TRBV5-1 CASSSTVATNEKLFF
TRBD1 TRBJ2-7 TRBV2 CASSFLGQGPSYEQYF
. TRBJ1-1 TRBV6-5 CASSYSRQMNTEAFF
. TRBJ2-7 TRBV19 CASSISSGSSYEQYF
. TRBJ1-1 TRBV7-9 CASSLLQDTEAFF
. TRBJ2-7 TRBV12-3/TRBV12-4 CASSLGYRDEQYF
TRBD1 TRBJ1-6 TRBV6-1 CASSERDRGINSPLHF
. TRBJ2-2 TRBV6-6 CASSRDSVNTGELFF
TRBD2 TRBJ2-1 TRBV7-7 CASSLDLGTSAGNEQFF
. TRBJ2-7 TRBV19 CASSSPIVLNEQYF
TRBD2 TRBJ2-2 TRBV6-5 CASSPGLAPGELFF
TRBD1 TRBJ1-6 TRBV6-5 CASRPTGDSSPLHF
. TRBJ2-1 TRBV5-1 CASRAGPGDNEQFF
TRBD1 TRBJ2-3 TRBV7-2 CASSFQQGAGFFSTDTQYF
. TRBJ1-1 TRBV29-1 CSVQQGRNTEAFF
. TRBJ2-1 TRBV12-3/TRBV12-4 CASSLVGDEQFF
. TRBJ1-6 TRBV7-2 CASSLVPGLNNSPLHF
TRBD2 TRBJ2-2 TRBV19 CASSISSGRAVESAGELFF
TRBD1 TRBJ2-4 TRBV3-1/TRBV3-2 CASSPGQGGALNIQYF
TRBD2 TRBJ2-7 TRBV7-8 CASSSGTSGSSTYEQYF
TRBD2 TRBJ2-2 TRBV6-2/TRBV6-3 CASSYSHGLEYTGELFF
. TRBJ1-2 TRBV19 CASSIRTVYGYTF
. TRBJ2-5 TRBV6-2/TRBV6-3 CASSANRAQETQYF
TRBD1 TRBJ2-7 TRBV19 CASSLNRDRGHYEQYF
. TRBJ1-1 TRBV19 CASSAQDWYTEAFF
TRBD1 TRBJ2-7 TRBV24-1 CATSDVSPGTGDNEQYF
. TRBJ1-2 TRBV7-9 CASSLAGVGHGYTF
. TRBJ1-2 TRBV5-1 CASSLGNQGYGYTF
. TRBJ2-6 TRBV6-2/TRBV6-3 CASSYDPGQSSGANVLTF
. TRBJ1-2 TRBV20-1 CSASSLRGNYGYTF
TRBD1 TRBJ2-5 TRBV2 CASSDRTGEETQYF
. TRBJ1-6 TRBV6-4 CASSVDGSYNSPLHF
. TRBJ1-4 TRBV28 CASNPVRWRANEKLFF
TRBD2 TRBJ2-1 TRBV6-2/TRBV6-3 CASSLGGSGTLYNEQFF